This T cell receptor beta chain was documented in a study of control samples from healthy donors and cancer patients (dated by TCRdb to the early 2020s). With respect to this clone: Which antigen it targets is not known. Base qualities were left out, and no much larger clone turns up one base away.

The library was produced with the immunoSEQ multiplex PCR assay. The clones in this table, taken by TCRdb from immuneACCESS, are in-frame only. Not every clone is retained; where verified, under half of the shortfall comes from an unresolved V gene, and the cause of the rest is unknown. In this sample the table shows fewer than 110,000 clones, 85% to 90% of which occur a single time. Approximately 8.4% of the sample lies in the top ten. The specimen was blood. The TCR sequence derives from a man between 25 and 39 years old in good health.

The nucleotide sequence reads TGTGCCAGCAGTGAACAGGCCTTGGACGAGCAGTACTTC. Protein translation: CASSEQALDEQYF. Recombination joined TRBV6-4 with TRBJ2-7; the D gene is perhaps TRBD1, from 5 matching bases. The CDR3 spans 13 residues, from the cysteine through the phenylalanine. Only CDR3 DNA remains: 39 bases, in frame from the first base. Deletion took 3 bases off V and 5 bases off J, with a span of 11 bases between the germline ends. The germline V gene gives CDR1 as MRHNA and CDR2 as SNTAGT.